This note documents a single T cell receptor (beta chain) sequence. Antigen unknown. A read error may produce the germline difference seen at one junction end. These data originate in a study of vaccination effects on CD4 cells after COVID-19. Study-level information: In culture with approximately 10 IU/ml IL-2 and around 10 ug/ml peptides, PBMC were grown at roughly 2 million per well.

Scientists isolated CD4+ T cells after a roughly 10-day culture period ended. The person had PCR-confirmed SARS-CoV-2 infection between March and December 2020. Data came from immunoSEQ multiplex PCR; TCRdb stores just in-frame clones and leaves some out. The data show about 46,000 clones, with around four fifths seen just once and more than 6.5% held by the top ten. The germline V gene encodes CDR1 SGHRS and CDR2 YFSETQ. The length of the CDR3 is 13 residues. This receptor was taken from a human donor who had a prior SARS-CoV-2 infection. The sequenced sample was CD4+ T cells from PBMCs cultured without peptide, obtained before COVID-19 vaccination. J is TRBJ2-5 and V is TRBV5-1; D might be TRBD1 (6 bases). CDR3 nucleotide sequence: TGCGCTAGCAGCCCCAGGGGCGGTGAGACCCAGTACTTC. Its translation: CASSPRGGETQYF.